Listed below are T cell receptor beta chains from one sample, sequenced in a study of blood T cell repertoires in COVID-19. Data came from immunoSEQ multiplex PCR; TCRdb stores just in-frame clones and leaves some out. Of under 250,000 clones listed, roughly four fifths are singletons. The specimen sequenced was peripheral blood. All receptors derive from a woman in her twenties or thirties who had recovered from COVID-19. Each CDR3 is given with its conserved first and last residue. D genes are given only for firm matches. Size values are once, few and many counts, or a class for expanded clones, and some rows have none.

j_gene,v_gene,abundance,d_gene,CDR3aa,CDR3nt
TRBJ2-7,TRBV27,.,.,CASSLVRGGSYEQYF,TGTGCCAGCAGTTTAGTTAGGGGGGGCTCCTACGAGCAGTACTTC
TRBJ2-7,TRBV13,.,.,CASSLAETTYEQYF,TGTGCCAGCAGCTTAGCGGAGACCACCTACGAGCAGTACTTC
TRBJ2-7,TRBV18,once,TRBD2,CASSPGLAGDEQYF,TGTGCCAGCTCACCGGGACTAGCGGGAGACGAGCAGTACTTC
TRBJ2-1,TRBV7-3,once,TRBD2,CASSFLRGGAPYNEQFF,TGTGCCAGCAGCTTTCTGCGGGGGGGGGCCCCCTACAATGAGCAGTTCTTC
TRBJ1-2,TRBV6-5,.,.,CASSYSRAFYGYTF,TGTGCCAGCAGTTACTCGAGAGCGTTCTATGGCTACACCTTC
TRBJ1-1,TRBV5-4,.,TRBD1,CASSLSGGNTEAFF,TGTGCCAGCAGCTTGTCAGGGGGGAACACTGAAGCTTTCTTT
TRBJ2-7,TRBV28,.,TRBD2,CASSLWTSGRVEQYF,TGTGCCAGCAGTTTATGGACAAGCGGGAGGGTCGAGCAGTACTTC
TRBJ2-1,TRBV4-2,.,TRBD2,CASSQEPSGSYNEQFF,TGTGCCAGCAGCCAAGAACCTAGCGGCTCCTACAATGAGCAGTTCTTC
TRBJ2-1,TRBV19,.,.,CASSFRPESSYNEQFF,TGTGCCAGTAGCTTTCGACCGGAGAGCTCCTACAATGAGCAGTTCTTC
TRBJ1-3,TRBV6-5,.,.,CASSRGREVENTIYF,TGTGCCAGCAGTCGGGGGAGGGAGGTAGAAAACACCATATATTTT
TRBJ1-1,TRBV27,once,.,CASSPQGLAAFF,TGTGCCAGCAGTCCTCAGGGGCTGGCAGCTTTCTTT
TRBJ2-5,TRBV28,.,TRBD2,CASSLLAVQETQYF,TGTGCCAGCAGTTTACTAGCGGTTCAAGAGACCCAGTACTTC
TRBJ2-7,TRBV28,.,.,CASTHYEQYF,TGTGCCAGCACCCACTACGAGCAGTACTTC
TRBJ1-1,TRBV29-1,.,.,CSVEDRGTF,TGCAGCGTTGAAGATAGGGGAACCTTT
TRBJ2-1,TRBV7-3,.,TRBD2,CASSLRGQRERGSYNEQFF,TGTGCCAGCAGCTTAAGAGGTCAGCGGGAGAGAGGTTCCTACAATGAGCAGTTCTTC
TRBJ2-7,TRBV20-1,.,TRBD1,CSASDGTAYEQYF,TGCAGTGCTAGTGACGGGACAGCCTACGAGCAGTACTTC
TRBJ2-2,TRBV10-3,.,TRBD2,CAISGTTNTGELFF,TGTGCCATCAGCGGGACTACGAACACCGGGGAGCTGTTTTTT
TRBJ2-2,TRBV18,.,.,CASSPEVDTGELFF,TGTGCCAGCTCACCAGAAGTAGACACCGGGGAGCTGTTTTTT
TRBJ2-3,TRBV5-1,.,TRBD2,CASSRGLAGVSTDTQYF,TGCGCCAGCAGCAGGGGACTAGCGGGAGTTAGCACAGATACGCAGTATTTT
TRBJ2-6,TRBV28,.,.,CASSFHSGKRSSGANVLTF,TGTGCCAGCAGTTTTCACTCGGGGAAACGAAGCTCTGGGGCCAACGTCCTGACTTTC
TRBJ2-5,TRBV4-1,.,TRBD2,CASSQETLAGGYQETQYF,TGCGCCAGCAGCCAAGAAACACTAGCGGGAGGCTATCAAGAGACCCAGTACTTC
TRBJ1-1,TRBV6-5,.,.,CASSYGQGFTEAFF,TGTGCCAGCAGTTACGGGCAGGGCTTCACTGAAGCTTTCTTT
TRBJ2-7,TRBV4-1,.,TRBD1,CASSPGDSPYEQYF,TGCGCCAGCAGCCCTGGGGACAGCCCCTACGAGCAGTACTTC
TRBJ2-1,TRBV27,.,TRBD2,CASSQRTSGWLGEQFF,TGTGCCAGCAGTCAACGGACTAGCGGGTGGCTCGGTGAGCAGTTCTTC
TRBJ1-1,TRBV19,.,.,CASNTGYTEAFF,TGTGCCAGTAACACAGGGTACACTGAAGCTTTCTTT
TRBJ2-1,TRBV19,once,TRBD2,CASSIGPGGYNEQFF,TGTGCCAGTAGTATCGGTCCGGGAGGGTACAATGAGCAGTTCTTC
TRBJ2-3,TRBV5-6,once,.,CASSVPGDTQYF,TGTGCCAGCAGCGTCCCCGGGGATACGCAGTATTTT
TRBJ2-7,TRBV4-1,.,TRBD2,CASSQDGTSGYEQYF,TGCGCCAGCAGCCAAGACGGGACTAGCGGGTACGAGCAGTACTTC
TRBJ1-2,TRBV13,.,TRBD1,CASSPGTGGGYTF,TGTGCCAGCAGCCCAGGGACAGGAGGTGGCTACACCTTC
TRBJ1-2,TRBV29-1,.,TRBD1,CSVEDLRAGGSYGYTF,TGCAGCGTTGAAGATCTTCGAGCAGGGGGGAGCTATGGCTACACCTTC
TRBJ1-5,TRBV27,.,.,CARDIGRRCNQPQHF,TGTGCCCGGGACATAGGCAGGCGGTGCAATCAGCCCCAGCATTTT
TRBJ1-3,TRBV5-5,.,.,CASSVGNTGSGNTIYF,TGTGCCAGCAGCGTGGGGAACACAGGGTCAGGAAACACCATATATTTT
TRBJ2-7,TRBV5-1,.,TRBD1,CASSPPTGYYEQYF,TGCGCCAGCAGCCCGCCGACAGGGTACTACGAGCAGTACTTC
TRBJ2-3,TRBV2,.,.,CASSREQDTQYF,TGTGCCAGCAGTAGGGAGCAGGATACGCAGTATTTT
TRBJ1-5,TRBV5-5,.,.,CASSLDPGGNQPQHF,TGTGCCAGCAGCCTGGACCCGGGGGGAAATCAGCCCCAGCATTTT
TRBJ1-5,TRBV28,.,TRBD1,CASSLSLLSRDSTSTRRQPQHF,TGTGCCAGCAGTTTAAGTCTTCTGAGCCGGGACAGCACCTCAACCCGTCGTCAGCCCCAGCATTTT
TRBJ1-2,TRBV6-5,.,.,CASSYSAAYGYTF,TGTGCCAGCAGTTACTCGGCCGCCTATGGCTACACCTTC
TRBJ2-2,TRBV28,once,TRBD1,CASRRIGTGNTGELFF,TGTGCCAGCAGGAGAATTGGGACAGGGAACACCGGGGAGCTGTTTTTT
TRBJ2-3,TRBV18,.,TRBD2,CASSPPGTSVTDTQYF,TGTGCCAGCTCACCACCCGGGACTAGCGTTACAGATACGCAGTATTTT
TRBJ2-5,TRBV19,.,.,CASSIAGRETQYF,TGTGCCAGTAGTATAGCTGGTCGGGAGACCCAGTACTTC
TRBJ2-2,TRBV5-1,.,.,CASSSRGVANTGELFF,TGCGCCAGCAGTTCCAGGGGAGTCGCGAACACCGGGGAGCTGTTTTTT
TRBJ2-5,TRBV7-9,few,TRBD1,CASSGQGLETQYF,TGTGCCAGCAGCGGACAGGGTCTGGAGACCCAGTACTTC
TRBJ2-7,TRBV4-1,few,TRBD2,CASSHDSHKLAGGLYF,TGCGCCAGCAGCCACGATTCCCATAAATTAGCGGGAGGGCTGTACTTC